This paragraph covers one TCR beta chain sequence. This sample stems from a study of CD8 T cells in Susac syndrome. Study information: There were five or six sequenced Susac syndrome patients with active disease and under ten in remission. At the time their blood was drawn, patients with Susac syndrome were either therapy-naive, on corticosteroids (with some of them also receiving intravenous immunoglobulin), or on intravenous immunoglobulin alone.

The germline CDR1 and CDR2 sequences are MNHEY and SMNVEV (reference sequence). V lost 5 bases to trimming and J lost 5 bases, with 18 bases between them. The CDR3 extends over 15 amino acids. It was with random hexamers that about 0.45 to 1 ug RNA was reverse transcribed. TCRdb itself ran the immunoSEQ multiplex PCR reads through MiXCR, one entry per CDR3 protein. The sample consists of some 200,000 distinct CDR3 sequences, approximately 94% of them appearing once. The rearrangement links TRBV27 to TRBJ2-5; possible D gene TRBD2, 7 bases. The source of this sequence is a human donor with Susac syndrome. The specimen sequenced was CD4+ T cells from PBMCs. The CDR3 sequence: CASSPQTGGAETQYF. In DNA form, the CDR3 reads TGTGCCAGCAGTCCCCAGACGGGGGGCGCGGAGACCCAGTACTTC.